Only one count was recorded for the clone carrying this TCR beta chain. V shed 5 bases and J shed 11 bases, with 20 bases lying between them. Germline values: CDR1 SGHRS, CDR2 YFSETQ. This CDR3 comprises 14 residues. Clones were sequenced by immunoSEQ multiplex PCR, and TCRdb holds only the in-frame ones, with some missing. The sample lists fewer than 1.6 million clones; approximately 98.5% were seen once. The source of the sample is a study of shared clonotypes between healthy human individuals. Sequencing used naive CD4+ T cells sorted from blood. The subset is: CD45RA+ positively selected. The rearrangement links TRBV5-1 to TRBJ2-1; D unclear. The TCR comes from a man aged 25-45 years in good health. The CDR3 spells CASRRDDPYFKQFF. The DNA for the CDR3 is TGCGCCAGCAGAAGGGATGACCCCTATTTTAAGCAGTTCTTC.